The entry below gives a single T cell receptor beta chain sequence along with its context. The antigen is not known. A much more abundant neighbour one base away suggests this may be a read error. TCRdb used MiXCR to reprocess the RT-PCR reads, holding one entry per CDR3 protein. The data show almost 250,000 distinct CDR3 sequences, roughly an eighth seen once. These data are taken from a study of response to subunit inactivated influenza vaccine. Study results and limitations: The authors suggested that every seasonal influenza vaccination recruits few new T cells.

The CDR3 covers 14 residues. Germline CDR1 SQVTM, CDR2 ANQGSEA. The rearrangement uses TRBV29-1 and TRBJ2-3, with 12 bases lining up with TRBD2. The sequencing here drew on non-naive T cells sorted from PBMCs, taken around 15 days before vaccination. The TCR was taken from a man over 45 who received an inactivated influenza vaccine. The CDR3: CSGLAGGLADTRYF. The CDR3, as DNA: TGCAGCGGCCTAGCGGGGGGGCTGGCAGATACGCGGTATTTT.